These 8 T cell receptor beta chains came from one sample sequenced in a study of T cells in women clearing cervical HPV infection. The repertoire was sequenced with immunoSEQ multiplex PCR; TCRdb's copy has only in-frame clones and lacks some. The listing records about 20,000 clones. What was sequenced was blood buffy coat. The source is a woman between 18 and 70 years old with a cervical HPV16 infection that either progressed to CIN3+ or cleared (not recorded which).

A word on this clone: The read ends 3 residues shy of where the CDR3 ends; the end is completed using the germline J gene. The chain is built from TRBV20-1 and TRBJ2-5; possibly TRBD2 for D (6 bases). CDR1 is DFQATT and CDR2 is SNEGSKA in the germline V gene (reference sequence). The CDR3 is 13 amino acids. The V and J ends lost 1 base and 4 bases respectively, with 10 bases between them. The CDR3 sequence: CSARAPGGETQYF. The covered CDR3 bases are TGCAGTGCTAGAGCCCCCGGGGGAGAGACC.

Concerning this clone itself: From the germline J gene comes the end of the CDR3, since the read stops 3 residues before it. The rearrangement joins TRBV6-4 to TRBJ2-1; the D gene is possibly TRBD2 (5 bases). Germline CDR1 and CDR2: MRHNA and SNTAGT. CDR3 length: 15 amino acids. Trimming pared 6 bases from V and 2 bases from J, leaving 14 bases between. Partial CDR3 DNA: TGTGCCAGCAGCTTAGCAGCGGCCACCTACAATGAG. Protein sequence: CASSLAAATYNE. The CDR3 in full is CASSLAAATYNEQFF.

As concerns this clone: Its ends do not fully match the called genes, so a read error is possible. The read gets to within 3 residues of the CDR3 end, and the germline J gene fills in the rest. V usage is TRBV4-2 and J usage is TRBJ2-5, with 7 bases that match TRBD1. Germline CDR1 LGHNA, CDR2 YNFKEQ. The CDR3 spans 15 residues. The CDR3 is CASSPQGIRSETQYF. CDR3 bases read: TGCGCCAGCAGCCCACAGGGGATAAGGAGCGAGACC.

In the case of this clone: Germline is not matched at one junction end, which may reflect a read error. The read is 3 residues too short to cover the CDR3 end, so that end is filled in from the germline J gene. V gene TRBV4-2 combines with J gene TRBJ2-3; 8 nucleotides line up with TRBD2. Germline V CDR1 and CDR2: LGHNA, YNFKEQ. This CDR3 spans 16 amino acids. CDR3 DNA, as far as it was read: TGCGCCAGCAGCCAAAGTCTATCGGGGGGGCCGAATACG. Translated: CASSQSLSGGPNT. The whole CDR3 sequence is CASSQSLSGGPNTQYF.

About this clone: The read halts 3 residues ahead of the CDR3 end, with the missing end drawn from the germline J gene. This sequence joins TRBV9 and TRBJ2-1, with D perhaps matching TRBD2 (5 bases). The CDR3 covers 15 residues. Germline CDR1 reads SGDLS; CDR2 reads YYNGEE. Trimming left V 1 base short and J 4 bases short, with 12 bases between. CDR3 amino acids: CASSVTWRGYNEQFF. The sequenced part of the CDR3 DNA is TGTGCCAGCAGCGTAACCTGGAGAGGGTACAATGAG.

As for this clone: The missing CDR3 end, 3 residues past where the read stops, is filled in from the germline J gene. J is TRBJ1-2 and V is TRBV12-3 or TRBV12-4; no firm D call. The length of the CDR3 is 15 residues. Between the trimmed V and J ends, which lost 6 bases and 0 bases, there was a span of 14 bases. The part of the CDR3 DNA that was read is TGTGCCAGCAGGCCCAACCTCAGTGCTAACTATGGC. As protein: CASRPNLSANYG. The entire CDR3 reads CASRPNLSANYGYTF.

CDR3 loop: CSARPTSGGALNEQYF. Partial CDR3 DNA: TGCAGTGCTAGGCCGACTAGCGGGGGGGCGTTAAACGAG. The V call is TRBV20-1, the J call TRBJ2-7, with 14 bases identical to TRBD2. With the read ending 3 residues before the CDR3 end, the germline J gene is used to fill in that end. The CDR3 totals 16 residues. The V gene end was trimmed by 3 bases and the J gene end by 5 bases; junction bases not matched to a gene: 9. Germline CDR1 DFQATT, CDR2 SNEGSKA (reference sequence).

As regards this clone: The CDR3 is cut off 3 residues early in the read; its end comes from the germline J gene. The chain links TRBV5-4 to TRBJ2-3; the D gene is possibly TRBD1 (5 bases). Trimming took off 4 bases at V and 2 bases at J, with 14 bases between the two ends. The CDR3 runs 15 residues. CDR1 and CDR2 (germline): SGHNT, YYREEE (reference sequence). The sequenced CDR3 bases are TGTGCCAGCAGCCCGAGCAGGGTCATCACAGATACG. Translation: CASSPSRVITDT. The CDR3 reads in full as CASSPSRVITDTQYF.